Following are 14 T cell receptor beta chains from one sample sequenced in a study of blood T cell repertoires in COVID-19 (dated by TCRdb to 2018 to 2020). Library preparation used the immunoSEQ multiplex PCR assay. TCRdb re-hosts the immuneACCESS table, in-frame sequences only. Its copies lack some clones; in the studies checked, an unresolved V gene accounts for under half of them, and the cause for the rest is not known. This sample lists a few hundred thousand clones; 70% to 85% were detected once. The biggest ten clones account for 3% to 4% of the sample. The sequenced material came from PBMCs or T cells enriched from blood (not recorded which). All receptors come from an older woman who had recovered from COVID-19.

This chain joins TRBV11-2 and TRBJ1-1, with D perhaps matching TRBD1 (6 bases). Trimming shortened V by 6 bases and J by 0 bases, and 8 bases separated the two germline ends. CDR3 size: 13 residues. Looked up from germline, CDR1 is SGHAT and CDR2 is FQNNGV. The CDR3 loop reads CASSGQLNTEAFF. DNA of the CDR3: TGTGCCAGCAGTGGACAGCTGAACACTGAAGCTTTCTTT.

V is TRBV29-1 and J is TRBJ2-5; the match to TRBD1 covers 8 bases. Germline trimming cut 4 bases from V and 5 bases from J; bases unmatched to any gene: 6. The CDR3 consists of 13 residues. CDR1 is SQVTM, CDR2 ANQGSEA, per germline. The CDR3 nucleotides read TGCAGCGTTGGGACAGGGTCATGGGAGACCCAGTACTTC. As protein: CSVGTGSWETQYF.

V and J are TRBV5-1 and TRBJ2-3; 10 positions agree with TRBD1. Germline V gene sequence: CDR1 SGHRS, CDR2 YFSETQ. Germline trimming cut 0 bases from V and 0 bases from J; bases unmatched to any gene: 1. The CDR3 loop spans 16 amino acids. The CDR3 DNA is TGCGCCAGCAGCTTGGCGGGACAGGGGAGCACAGATACGCAGTATTTT. Protein product: CASSLAGQGSTDTQYF.

The chain recombines TRBV7-9 with TRBJ1-4, with 7 positions matching TRBD1. V lost 6 bases and J lost 8; bases outside the gene matches: 6. Germline V lookup: CDR1 SEHNR, CDR2 FQNEAQ (reference sequence). CDR3 size: 13 residues. This chain's CDR3 is CASSPTGSEKLFF. CDR3 in DNA: TGTGCCAGCAGTCCGACAGGGTCAGAAAAACTGTTTTTT.

CDR3: CASSYLDNLNNSPLHF. The CDR3 DNA sequence: TGTGCCAGCAGTTACTTAGACAACCTAAACAATTCACCCCTCCACTTT. The chain couples TRBV6-5 to TRBJ1-6; D unresolved. Germline V lookup: CDR1 MNHEY, CDR2 SVGAGI. V was clipped by 1 base and J by 7 bases, with 14 bases between them. CDR3 length equals 16 residues.

The rearrangement uses TRBV11-1 and TRBJ2-3, with 9 bases fitting TRBD1. The CDR3 is made up of 15 amino acids. CDR1 and CDR2 from the germline V gene are SGHAT and FQDESV (reference sequence). V dropped 5 bases and J dropped 2; count of bases not matched to a gene: 5. CDR3 DNA: TGTGCCAGCAGCACCGGGACAGGGTTCACAGATACGCAGTATTTT. The encoded protein is CASSTGTGFTDTQYF.

The chain couples TRBV21-1 to TRBJ2-7; the table assigns TRBD2, which was not confirmed against the DNA. TRBV21-1 is shown as a pseudogene. The CDR3 consists of 17 residues. CDR3 region: CASSKRLSAYMIGEQYF. The CDR3 DNA follows: TGTGCCAGCAGCAAAAGACTCAGCGCCTATATGATTGGAGAGCAGTACTTC.

The chain joins TRBV9 to TRBJ1-3, with no clear D. Trimming took 4 bases from V and 8 from J, leaving 16 bases between them. Germline values: CDR1 SGDLS, CDR2 YYNGEE. The CDR3 runs to 14 residues. In DNA form, the CDR3 reads TGTGCCAGCAGCTTTCGGCCCCAGGAAGACACCATATATTTT. Amino acid sequence: CASSFRPQEDTIYF.

V gene TRBV19 combines with J gene TRBJ1-2; 10 bases match TRBD1. CDR3 length: 14 residues. Germline V gene sequence: CDR1 LNHDA, CDR2 SQIVND (reference sequence). Trimming took 9 bases from V and 1 from J; bases not matched to a gene: 5. The CDR3 DNA is TGTGCCAGCGGGGGGACAGGGGATAACTATGGCTACACCTTC. It yields the protein CASGGTGDNYGYTF.

The J gene is TRBJ2-2, the V gene TRBV5-1; D gene uncertain. V dropped 0 bases and J dropped 3 bases, with 6 bases sitting between them. The CDR3 has 14 residues. CDR1 is SGHRS and CDR2 is YFSETQ in the germline V gene. The CDR3 spells CASSLALYTGELFF. The DNA of the CDR3 is TGCGCCAGCAGCTTGGCCCTGTACACCGGGGAGCTGTTTTTT.

V usage is TRBV19 and J usage is TRBJ2-2; 9 positions match TRBD1. CDR1 is LNHDA, CDR2 SQIVND, per germline (reference sequence). V dropped 1 base and J dropped 4; count of bases not matched to a gene: 7. This CDR3 contains 17 residues. The CDR3: CASSIAHRGLGTGELFF. The DNA of the CDR3 is TGTGCCAGTAGTATAGCCCACAGGGGGCTTGGCACCGGGGAGCTGTTTTTT.

This clone was seen only a few times. The V gene is TRBV3-1 (or the pseudogene TRBV3-2), the J gene TRBJ1-1; D unclear. Germline loops: CDR1 LGHDT, CDR2 YNNKEL (reference sequence). Trimming removed 6 bases from V and 4 bases from J, with 12 bases in between. The CDR3 is 13 residues long. The DNA of the CDR3 is TGTGCCAGCAGTCCCGCCGGAGTCACTGAAGCTTTCTTT. It is translated as CASSPAGVTEAFF.

This clone showed up just once. The chain carries TRBV7-9 and TRBJ1-2, with 7 bases aligning to TRBD1. There are 17 residues in the CDR3. J was trimmed by 5 bases and V by 1 base; bases with no gene match: 13. Germline loops: CDR1 SEHNR, CDR2 FQNEAQ (reference sequence). CDR3 coding DNA: TGTGCCAGCAGCTTAGGGGGGTCGGGACAGAGTATTTATGGCTACACCTTC. Amino acid sequence: CASSLGGSGQSIYGYTF. Full variable domain (remainder filled in from reference TRBV7-9 and TRBJ1-2): DTGVSQNPRHKITKRGQNVTFRCDPISEHNRLYWYRQTLGQGPEFLTYFQNEAQLEKSRLLSDRFSAERPKGSFSTLEIQRTEQGDSAMYLCASSLGGSGQSIYGYTFGSGTRLTVV.

This clone has a handful of counts. CDR3 region: CASSLRGGRNYGYTF. The CDR3 nucleotides are TGTGCCAGCAGCTTAAGGGGCGGAAGAAACTATGGCTACACCTTC. The chain employs TRBV7-2 and TRBJ1-2, with D maybe TRBD1 (5 bases). This CDR3 region has 15 residues. Deletions cut 2 bases from V and 2 bases from J, with 12 bases between. Germline loops: CDR1 SGHTA, CDR2 FQGNSA.